Following are 11 T cell receptor beta chains from one sample sequenced in a study of blood T cells in healthy people across ages. Alongside a J-beta primer mix, a sample-barcoded 5' primer served in a second PCR lasting about 7 to 12 cycles. TCRdb independently ran MiXCR on the 5' RACE reads; one entry per CDR3 protein. Of about 1.6 million distinct CDR3 sequences in the sample, about 31% were seen once. The material sequenced was blood. These receptors came from a woman in her 30s in good health.

In DNA form, the CDR3 reads TGCAGTGCCACAAGGACAGGGGCCCTCACGGCTGAAGCTTTCTTT. Amino acid sequence: CSATRTGALTAEAFF. This chain joins TRBV20-1 and TRBJ1-1; TRBD1 agrees at 9 bases. CDR3 length equals 15 residues. V lost 6 bases to trimming and J lost 6 bases; unmatched junction nucleotides: 14. Germline V gives CDR1 DFQATT, CDR2 SNEGSKA (reference sequence).

This clonotype was counted between two and nine times. The J gene is TRBJ2-5, the V gene TRBV12-3 or TRBV12-4, with unresolved D. The CDR3 contains 14 residues. Trimming stripped 4 bases from V and 2 bases from J, with 11 bases between. CDR3 sequence (DNA): TGTGCCAGCAGTTCACTTGGACGGCAAGAGACCCAGTACTTC. The encoded protein is CASSSLGRQETQYF.

This clonotype showed up just once. V is TRBV5-1 and J is TRBJ1-1, with D perhaps matching TRBD1 (5 bases). The CDR3 consists of 16 residues. Trimming removed 4 bases at V and 1 base at J, with 17 bases between. Per the germline V gene, CDR1 is SGHRS and CDR2 is YFSETQ. This CDR3 is CASSRSSGTANTEAFF. The CDR3 DNA follows: TGCGCCAGCAGCAGGTCCTCCGGGACGGCGAACACTGAAGCTTTCTTT.

This chain connects TRBV7-9 to TRBJ2-7; 8 bases match TRBD1. The J segment lost 2 bases and the V segment lost 5 bases, leaving 5 bases of the junction unmatched. This CDR3 region has 14 residues. Germline assignment: CDR1 SEHNR and CDR2 FQNEAQ (reference sequence). The CDR3 loop reads CASSQQGQAYEQYF. Written as DNA, the CDR3 is TGTGCCAGCAGCCAGCAGGGACAGGCCTACGAGCAGTACTTC.

This clonotype has a handful of counts. This CDR3 reads CASSVGPGQGAVADTQYF. Written as DNA, the CDR3 is TGTGCCAGCAGCGTAGGGCCGGGACAGGGGGCCGTTGCAGATACGCAGTATTTT. The chain is built from TRBV9 and TRBJ2-3; 12 bases align to TRBD1. The V segment lost 0 bases and the J segment 4 bases; nucleotides outside the gene matches: 9. Germline assignment: CDR1 SGDLS and CDR2 YYNGEE. The CDR3 consists of 18 residues. The full variable domain, rest sourced from reference TRBV9 and TRBJ2-3, is DSGVTQTPKHLITATGQRVTLRCSPRSGDLSVYWYQQSLDQGLQFLIQYYNGEERAKGNILERFSAQQFPDLHSELNLSSLELGDSALYFCASSVGPGQGAVADTQYFGPGTRLTVL.

This clonotype was counted only a few times. The chain joins TRBV6-1 to TRBJ2-1; D possibly corresponds to TRBD1 (6 bases). Germline CDR1 is MNHNS and CDR2 is SASEGT. The CDR3 is 15 residues long. V lost 2 bases and J lost 2, with 10 bases in between. CDR3 protein: CASSERGQTYNEQFF. The CDR3 coding sequence is TGTGCCAGCAGTGAACGAGGACAGACCTACAATGAGCAGTTCTTC.

In this sample, this clonotype turned up a few times. The chain combines TRBV6-4 with TRBJ1-2; D might be TRBD1 (5 bases). The CDR3 is 14 amino acids. Germline V gives CDR1 MRHNA, CDR2 SNTAGT. The ends were cut back, 11 bases at V and 0 bases at J, with 16 bases in the middle. The CDR3 nucleotides read TGTGCCTGTACTCGGGGGAGATCTAACTATGGCTACACCTTC. Translating gives CACTRGRSNYGYTF.

The chain combines TRBV19 with TRBJ1-1; D ambiguous. The CDR3 has 15 residues. The germline V gene encodes CDR1 LNHDA and CDR2 SQIVND (reference sequence). Between the trimmed V and J ends, which lost 7 bases and 4 bases, there was a span of 19 bases. The CDR3 sequence is CASTISPDWRTEAFF. The CDR3 DNA sequence: TGTGCCAGTACCATCAGCCCCGACTGGCGCACTGAAGCTTTCTTT.

V gene TRBV20-1 combines with J gene TRBJ2-6; TRBD1 agrees at 8 bases. With V trimmed by 3 bases and J by 1 base, 11 bases remained unmatched. The CDR3 extends over 18 amino acids. Looked up from germline, CDR1 is DFQATT and CDR2 is SNEGSKA (reference sequence). The CDR3 DNA reads TGCAGTGCTAGGGACGCGACAGGGGATGAATCTGGGGCCAACGTCCTGACTTTC. As protein: CSARDATGDESGANVLTF.

The chain joins TRBV27 to TRBJ2-7, with D possibly being TRBD1 (6 bases). The CDR3 loop spans 13 amino acids. Germline-derived CDR1 and CDR2 are MNHEY and SMNVEV (reference sequence). V gave up 7 bases and J gave up 5 bases, with 15 bases separating them. In DNA, the CDR3 is TGTGCCAGCAATGGGGCAGGGGTCAACGAGCAGTACTTC. Translating gives CASNGAGVNEQYF.

In this sample, this clonotype turned up once. The genes are TRBV21-1 and TRBJ2-5; the D call in the table, TRBD2, was not verified against the DNA. The J call may be in error: the DNA end matches TRBJ2-7 better. TRBV21-1 is marked as a pseudogene. The CDR3 length is 14 residues. The CDR3 DNA reads TGTGCCAGCAGCTACCGACTAGTTCGGGACGAGCAGTACTTC. It yields the protein CASSYRLVRDEQYF.